This TCR beta chain was identified in a study of CD8+CD57+ T cells in acquired aplastic anemia. This CDR3 has 16 residues. Germline V gene sequence: CDR1 LGHNA, CDR2 YSLEER. V was pared by 4 bases and J by 9 bases, with 14 bases of the junction left unmatched. Template material for TCR beta VDJ and CDR3 profiling consisted of genomic DNA. TCRdb recomputed calls from the reads with MiXCR, one row per CDR3 protein. The repertoire consists of about 180,000 distinct CDR3 sequences, with under 55% occurring once and the leading ten covering approximately 3%. Notes on this clonotype: Its antigen is currently unknown.

Study outcomes and limitations: It was found that approximately 29 CD8+ CDR3 sequences were shared between patients and controls.

The clonotype was recovered from a human donor in good health. The chain links TRBV4-3 to TRBJ2-1, with 8 nucleotides matching TRBD2. Specimen: sorted CD4+, CD8+, or CD8+CD57+ T cells (not recorded which) from PBMCs. In DNA form, the CDR3 reads TGCGCCAGCAGCCGGTCCCCCAAGGGACTAGAGGTTGAGCAGTTCTTC. Translated: CASSRSPKGLEVEQFF.